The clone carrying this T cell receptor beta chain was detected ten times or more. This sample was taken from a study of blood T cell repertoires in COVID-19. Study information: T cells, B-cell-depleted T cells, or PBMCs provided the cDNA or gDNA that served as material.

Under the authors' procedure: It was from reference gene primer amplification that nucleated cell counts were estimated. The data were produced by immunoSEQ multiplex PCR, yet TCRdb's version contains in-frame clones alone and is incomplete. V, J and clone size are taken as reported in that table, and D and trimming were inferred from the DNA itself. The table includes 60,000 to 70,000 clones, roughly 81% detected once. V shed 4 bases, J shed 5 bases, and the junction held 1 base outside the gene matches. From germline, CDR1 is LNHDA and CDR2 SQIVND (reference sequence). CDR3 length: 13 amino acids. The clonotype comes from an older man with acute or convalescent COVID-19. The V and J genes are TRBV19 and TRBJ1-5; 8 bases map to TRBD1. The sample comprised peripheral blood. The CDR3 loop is CASSNRGYQPQHF. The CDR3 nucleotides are TGTGCCAGTAGTAACAGGGGGTATCAGCCCCAGCATTTT.